Below are 4 T cell receptor beta chains sequenced from a single sample in a study of CD8 T cells in ankylosing spondylitis. TCRdb called the 5' RACE reads again in MiXCR, with one record for every CDR3 protein. The table records about 140,000 distinct CDR3 sequences, about 8% of them present only once. The specimen was synovial fluid, either unsorted or a sorted T cell fraction (not recorded which). These receptors originate from a male donor with ankylosing spondylitis.

This clonotype showed up many times. Here the CDR3 reads CASSLADRRTSPLHF. In DNA form, the CDR3 reads TGCGCCAGCAGCTTGGCCGACCGGAGGACTTCACCCCTCCACTTT. The chain is built from TRBV5-1 and TRBJ1-6; D is undetermined. CDR3 length: 15 amino acids. Germline values: CDR1 SGHRS, CDR2 YFSETQ. The V gene lost 0 bases and the J gene lost 9 bases, with 13 bases spanning the gap.

The V call is TRBV7-8, the J call TRBJ1-2, with 7 bases aligning to TRBD1. The CDR3 is made up of 14 amino acids. Germline CDR1 reads SGHVS; CDR2 reads FQNEAQ. V trimming: 1 base; J trimming: 4 bases; junction bases outside the gene matches: 3. CDR3 nucleotides: TGTGCCAGCAGCTTAGGGGACAGCCTCTATGGCTACACCTTC. Its translation is CASSLGDSLYGYTF. Supplemented by reference TRBV7-8 and TRBJ1-2, the full variable domain reads GAGVSQSPRYKVAKRGQDVALRCDPISGHVSLFWYQQALGQGPEFLTYFQNEAQLDKSGLPSDRFFAERPEGSVSTLKIQRTQQEDSAVYLCASSLGDSLYGYTFGSGTRLTVV.

The sample holds many counts of this clonotype. V gene TRBV7-2 combines with J gene TRBJ1-1, with 7 positions matching TRBD1. Trimming at V came to 4 bases and at J to 5 bases, leaving 4 bases not matched to a gene. CDR1 and CDR2 from the germline V gene are SGHTA and FQGNSA. This CDR3 comprises 13 residues. The CDR3 loop reads CASSSDRRTEAFF. CDR3 nucleotides: TGTGCCAGCAGCTCGGACAGGAGAACTGAAGCTTTCTTT.

This clonotype showed up just a few times. The CDR3, as DNA: TGTGCCAGCAGCCCATTCCCCTCCTACGAGCAGTACTTC. This encodes CASSPFPSYEQYF. The genes are TRBV6-1 and TRBJ2-7; D is unresolved. V was clipped by 6 bases and J by 0 bases, with 9 bases between them. This CDR3 comprises 13 residues. CDR1 and CDR2 from the germline V gene are MNHNS and SASEGT.